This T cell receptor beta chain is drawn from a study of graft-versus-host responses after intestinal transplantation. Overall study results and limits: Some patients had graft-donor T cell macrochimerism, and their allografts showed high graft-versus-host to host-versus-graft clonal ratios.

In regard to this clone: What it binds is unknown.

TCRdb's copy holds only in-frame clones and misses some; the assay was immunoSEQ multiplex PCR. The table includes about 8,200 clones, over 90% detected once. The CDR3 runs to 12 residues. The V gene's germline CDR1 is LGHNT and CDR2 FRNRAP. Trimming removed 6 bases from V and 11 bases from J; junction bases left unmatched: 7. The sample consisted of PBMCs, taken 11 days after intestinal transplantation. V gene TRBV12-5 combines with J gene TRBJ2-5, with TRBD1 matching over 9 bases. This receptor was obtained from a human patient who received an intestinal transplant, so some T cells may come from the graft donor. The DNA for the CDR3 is TGTGCTAGTGGCCTCGGACAGGGGCTTCAGTACTTC. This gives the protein CASGLGQGLQYF.